The clone carrying this TCR beta chain appeared a single time. Its antigen remains unknown. It may be a read error: a sequence one base away is much more abundant. The sample, roughly 9.5 milliliters of peripheral blood, was drawn from each donor. This sample is part of a study of blood T cells in healthy people across ages. Study-level results: It was the long-lived donors that had more naive CD4+ cells and higher diversity than aged donors.

Alongside a J-beta primer mix, a sample-barcoded 5' primer served in a second PCR lasting about 7 to 12 cycles. All cDNA molecules were each tagged by a template-switch adaptor with 12 random nucleotides. TCRdb re-analysed the 5' RACE reads in MiXCR, keeping a single row per CDR3 protein. Seen here are approximately 810,000 distinct CDR3 sequences, 25% to 35% observed once, and the top ten hold roughly a sixth. From germline, CDR1 is SGHTA and CDR2 FQGNSA. This CDR3 is built from 14 residues. This receptor was obtained from a woman of 80 years or more in good health. The chain is built from TRBV7-2 and TRBJ2-7; D possibly corresponds to TRBD2 (5 bases). The DNA end favors TRBJ2-4, so the J call may be wrong. The material sequenced was blood. The CDR3 DNA sequence: TGTGCCAGCAGCTTAGTTCCGGAGGCTAACATTCAGTACTTC. Translated, it gives CASSLVPEANIQYF.